The TCR beta chain under discussion was sequenced for a study of control samples from healthy donors and cancer patients. The CDR3 covers 15 residues. The junction had 11 bases not matched to a gene; V was cut back by 6 bases and J by 6 bases. The germline V gene encodes CDR1 SEHNR and CDR2 FQNEAQ (reference sequence). Using immunoSEQ multiplex PCR, the repertoire was profiled, and TCRdb retains in-frame clones only, with some absent. This table has some 120,000 clones, about nine tenths appearing once. The sequencing input was blood. The TCR comes from a middle-aged man in good health. The chain couples TRBV7-9 to TRBJ1-5; 7 bases fit TRBD1. The CDR3, as DNA: TGTGCCAGCAGTGCTGTAGGGGGCTTCGGTCAGCCCCAGCATTTT. Translation gives CASSAVGGFGQPQHF.